The clone carrying this TCR beta chain was recorded at least ten times. TCRdb re-analysed the RACE reads in MiXCR, keeping a single row per CDR3 protein. The sample records about 42,000 distinct CDR3 sequences, 9.6% being singletons. The sample comes from a study of human T cells and chemical hapten exposure. The CDR3 extends over 14 amino acids. V shed 8 bases and J shed 4 bases, with 16 bases lying between them. The germline V gene encodes CDR1 MNHNS and CDR2 SASEGT. Time point indicated: patch test 2, 6 weeks after DPC sensitization. Treatment meaning: therapeutic diphenylcyclopropenone sensitization with weekly scalp DPC. The study extracted total RNA from unfractionated whole blood.

The gene calls are TRBV6-1 and TRBJ2-3; tentatively, D is TRBD1 (6 bases). This sequence was found in a woman in her 30s with alopecia areata. Some clones in this sample may be carry-over from other donors' samples. Sequenced material: whole blood, taken in connection with sensitization to the hapten diphenylcyclopropenone (DPC). This chain's CDR3 is CASGINRVADTQYF. The CDR3 DNA reads TGTGCCAGCGGTATAAACAGGGTGGCAGATACGCAGTATTTT.